This TCR beta chain was sequenced in a study of T cells after yellow fever vaccination. CDR1 and CDR2 (germline): MNHEY, SMNVEV (reference sequence). The CDR3 contains 15 residues. The trim removed 3 bases at V and 4 bases at J, leaving 6 bases unmatched. It was through 5'RACE template switching that TCR cDNA was made, with a universal primer site and UMIs added. TCRdb independently ran MiXCR on the 5' RACE reads; one entry per CDR3 protein. This table has about 320,000 distinct CDR3 sequences, 3.5% to 4.5% appearing once. This clonotype was counted many times. The sample was PBMCs, taken 15 days after the yellow fever booster vaccination. This clonotype was obtained from a man aged 18 to 30 who received the YFV17D yellow fever vaccine. The genes are TRBV27 and TRBJ2-1; 7 bases agree with TRBD1. CDR3 amino acids: CASSFVGQVYNEQFF. CDR3 sequence (DNA): TGTGCCAGCAGTTTTGTAGGACAGGTTTACAATGAGCAGTTCTTC.